The source of this T cell receptor (beta chain) is a study of shared T cell receptors in the human thymus. Measured with immunoSEQ multiplex PCR; TCRdb has only the in-frame clones, and not every one. The sample contains 450,000 to 650,000 clones, about four fifths of which appear only once. V was clipped by 7 bases and J by 2 bases, with 11 bases between them. The germline V gene has CDR1 LNHDA and CDR2 SQIVND (reference sequence). This CDR3 has 13 amino acids. The same sample was also used in a study of human thymus T cells.

This TCR came from a boy younger than two with a congenital heart defect. Sequencing was performed on thymocytes. This chain joins TRBV19 and TRBJ1-2; possibly TRBD1 for D (5 bases). The CDR3 loop is CASNRGLNYGYTF. The CDR3 nucleotides read TGTGCCAGTAATCGGGGACTCAACTATGGCTACACCTTC.